Sequencing of this T cell receptor beta chain was carried out in a study of PD-1 blockade in classical Hodgkin lymphoma. General study findings and limits: The study found complete responders had baseline diversity similar to newly diagnosed patients.

A note on this clone: As yet, its antigen is unknown.

The time point here: cycle 4 day 1 (C4D1), after 6 weeks of nivolumab. With no exception, relapse followed autologous stem cell transplantation in all patients, and brentuximab vedotin exposure varied. The protocol was immunoSEQ multiplex PCR, while the TCRdb copy is restricted to in-frame clones and leaves out a portion. The sample contains roughly 42,000 clones, around two thirds of which appear only once. There are 12 residues in the CDR3. V dropped 10 bases and J dropped 3 bases, with 12 bases sitting between them. Germline V lookup: CDR1 LNHDA, CDR2 SQIVND (reference sequence). This chain connects TRBV19 to TRBJ1-2; D is undetermined. The sequence came from a human donor with classical Hodgkin lymphoma. The specimen was peripheral blood mononuclear cells (PBMCs), collected before the fourth cycle of nivolumab. In DNA form, the CDR3 reads TGTGCCACTCTAGGACCTTACTATGGCTACACCTTC. Translation gives CATLGPYYGYTF.